Shown below are 30 T cell receptor beta chains from a single sample sequenced in a study of graft-versus-host responses after intestinal transplantation. Using immunoSEQ multiplex PCR, the repertoire was profiled, and TCRdb retains in-frame clones only, with some absent. The data show 40,000 or so clones, around nine tenths seen once. Sequencing was performed on PBMCs, taken around 280 days after transplant. These receptor sequences come from a human patient who received an intestinal transplant, so some T cells may come from the graft donor.

V gene TRBV6-5 combines with J gene TRBJ1-3; D is ambiguous. CDR1 MNHEY and CDR2 SVGAGI come from the germline V gene. The CDR3 has 14 amino acids. Trimming stripped 5 bases from V and 0 bases from J, with 8 bases between. The CDR3: CASSTTSSGNTIYF. CDR3 bases: TGTGCCAGCAGTACAACCAGCTCTGGAAACACCATATATTTT.

The chain combines TRBV5-4 with TRBJ2-5, with 10 positions matching TRBD2. In germline, CDR1 is SGHNT, CDR2 YYREEE (reference sequence). After removal of 7 bases from V and 2 bases from J, the junction contained 8 bases not matched to a gene. This CDR3 has 15 residues. CDR3 region: CASSKTSGVQETQYF. The CDR3 bases are TGTGCCAGCTCGAAAACTAGCGGGGTACAAGAGACCCAGTACTTC. The complete variable domain, with remaining parts taken from reference TRBV5-4 and TRBJ2-5, reads ETGVTQSPTHLIKTRGQQVTLRCSSQSGHNTVSWYQQALGQGPQFIFQYYREEENGRGNFPPRFSGLQFPNYSSELNVNALELDDSALYLCASSKTSGVQETQYFGPGTRLLVL.

The chain joins TRBV29-1 to TRBJ2-7; 11 bases are a match to TRBD2. CDR1 is SQVTM and CDR2 is ANQGSEA in the germline V gene. The CDR3 consists of 16 residues. V lost 4 bases to trimming and J lost 3 bases; unmatched junction nucleotides: 11. The chain's CDR3 is CSVVGLAGGLVYEQYF. The CDR3 DNA reads TGCAGCGTTGTCGGGCTAGCGGGGGGCCTTGTCTACGAGCAGTACTTC.

The rearrangement joins TRBV5-6 to TRBJ2-7, with D possibly being TRBD1 or TRBD2 (5 bases each). The V end was cut by 4 bases, the J end by 1 base, with 15 bases between. Germline CDR1 is SGHDT and CDR2 is YYEEEE. The CDR3 totals 15 residues. The CDR3, as DNA: TGTGCCAGCAGCCTGGGGGACGTAAGGTCCTACGAGCAGTACTTC. This encodes CASSLGDVRSYEQYF. Drawing the rest from reference TRBV5-6 and TRBJ2-7, the complete variable domain is DAGVTQSPTHLIKTRGQQVTLRCSPKSGHDTVSWYQQALGQGPQFIFQYYEEEERQRGNFPDRFSGHQFPNYSSELNVNALLLGDSALYLCASSLGDVRSYEQYFGPGTRLTVT.

This rearrangement joins TRBV5-5 to TRBJ1-2; 9 bases align to TRBD1. J gave up 7 bases and V 0 bases, and 10 bases lay outside the gene matches. Germline V lookup: CDR1 SGHKS, CDR2 YYEKEE (reference sequence). The CDR3 spans 16 residues. In DNA form, the CDR3 reads TGTGCCAGCAGCTTGGCTCCAATCGGGACAGGGACTGGCTACACCTTC. Protein product: CASSLAPIGTGTGYTF.

Notes on this clone: At the DNA level, this CDR3 is encoded by other sequences in the same sample as well. V and J are TRBV18 and TRBJ1-1, with 7 bases aligning to TRBD1. CDR1 and CDR2 (germline): KGHSH, LQKENI. Trimming removed 4 bases from V and 4 bases from J; junction bases left unmatched: 6. The CDR3 extends over 14 amino acids. For the CDR3, the DNA is TGTGCCAGCTCACAGACGACAGGGAGCACTGAAGCTTTCTTT. As protein: CASSQTTGSTEAFF.

The chain couples TRBV6-6 to TRBJ1-5; maybe TRBD1 (5 bases). The CDR3 is made up of 14 amino acids. Germline-derived CDR1 and CDR2 are MNHNY and SVGAGI (reference sequence). The ends were cut back, 4 bases at V and 4 bases at J, with 11 bases in the middle. The CDR3 region is CASSFRVNNQPQHF. Here the CDR3 DNA reads TGTGCCAGCAGTTTCAGGGTAAATAATCAGCCCCAGCATTTT.

This rearrangement joins TRBV20-1 to TRBJ1-1; D is ambiguous. Trimming shortened V by 0 bases and J by 8 bases, and 4 bases separated the two germline ends. CDR3 length: 10 residues. Looked up from germline, CDR1 is DFQATT and CDR2 is SNEGSKA (reference sequence). The CDR3 reads CSARETEAFF. The CDR3, as DNA: TGCAGTGCTAGAGAGACGGAAGCTTTCTTT.

This chain connects TRBV6-1 to TRBJ1-5, with 8 bases lining up with TRBD1. The CDR3 contains 13 residues. Germline lookup yields CDR1 MNHNS and CDR2 SASEGT. J gave up 7 bases and V 4 bases, and 3 bases lay outside the gene matches. Written as DNA, the CDR3 is TGTGCCAGCAGTGCTGACAGGGGCCAGCCCCAGCATTTT. It codes for CASSADRGQPQHF.

V gene TRBV6-1 combines with J gene TRBJ2-3; tentatively, D is TRBD2 (5 bases). The CDR3 has 14 amino acids. V was trimmed by 2 bases and J by 1 base, leaving 7 bases between them. Germline lookup yields CDR1 MNHNS and CDR2 SASEGT. In DNA, the CDR3 is TGTGCCAGCAGTGAACGGGATGGCACAGATACGCAGTATTTT. Translation gives CASSERDGTDTQYF.

This chain uses TRBV27 with TRBJ1-2; maybe TRBD1 (5 bases). There are 17 residues in the CDR3. Between the trimmed V and J ends, which lost 8 bases and 5 bases, there was a span of 27 bases. CDR1 and CDR2 from the germline V gene are MNHEY and SMNVEV (reference sequence). The CDR3 DNA reads TGTGCCAGCGCGTCCCCTAGGGTCGGGGGGTACCTTTATGGCTACACCTTC. This translates into CASASPRVGGYLYGYTF.

This clone was counted between two and nine times. The CDR3 DNA reads as TGTGCCAGCAGCTGGGGGCCTAATGAGCAGTTCTTC. Protein: CASSWGPNEQFF. The rearrangement joins TRBV7-9 to TRBJ2-1, with a weak D call TRBD1 (6 bases). This CDR3 is 12 amino acids long. Trimming shortened V by 4 bases and J by 7 bases, and 8 bases separated the two germline ends. Germline V gene sequence: CDR1 SEHNR, CDR2 FQNEAQ (reference sequence).

V usage is TRBV28 and J usage is TRBJ1-5; D is possibly TRBD1 (6 bases). Trimming took off 2 bases at V and 6 bases at J, with 17 bases between the two ends. This CDR3 region has 16 residues. The germline V gene encodes CDR1 MDHEN and CDR2 SYDVKM. The CDR3 is CASSLPQGQEGQPQHF. In DNA, the CDR3 is TGTGCCAGCAGTTTACCCCAGGGGCAGGAGGGTCAGCCCCAGCATTTT.

This chain joins TRBV7-2 and TRBJ2-5; D possibly matches TRBD1 or TRBD2 (5 bases each). V dropped 3 bases and J dropped 5 bases, with 13 bases sitting between them. CDR1 is SGHTA and CDR2 is FQGNSA in the germline V gene. This CDR3 is built from 14 residues. CDR3 nucleotide sequence: TGTGCCAGCAGCTTGACAGTTGGCGGGGAGACCCAGTACTTC. This gives the protein CASSLTVGGETQYF.

The V and J genes are TRBV9 and TRBJ1-4; 7 bases align to TRBD1. The CDR3 runs to 15 residues. Trimming cost V 4 bases and J 4 bases; bases outside gene matches: 7. Germline loops: CDR1 SGDLS, CDR2 YYNGEE. In nucleotides, the CDR3 is TGTGCCAGCAGCTTAACAGGGGCTAGTAATGAAAAACTGTTTTTT. It encodes CASSLTGASNEKLFF. The whole variable domain, remainder taken from reference TRBV9 and TRBJ1-4, is DSGVTQTPKHLITATGQRVTLRCSPRSGDLSVYWYQQSLDQGLQFLIQYYNGEERAKGNILERFSAQQFPDLHSELNLSSLELGDSALYFCASSLTGASNEKLFFGSGTQLSVL.

The chain combines TRBV7-9 with TRBJ2-2; D is ambiguous. The germline gives CDR1 SEHNR, CDR2 FQNEAQ (reference sequence). The CDR3 contains 13 residues. V was pared by 8 bases and J by 0 bases, with 7 bases between. CDR3 region: CASLQSNTGELFF. The CDR3 DNA reads as TGTGCCAGCCTACAGTCGAACACCGGGGAGCTGTTTTTT.

V gene TRBV19 combines with J gene TRBJ2-7, with D perhaps TRBD1 or TRBD2 (6 bases each). The germline V gene has CDR1 LNHDA and CDR2 SQIVND (reference sequence). This CDR3 comprises 15 residues. V lost 3 bases and J 3 bases, leaving 15 bases between the germline ends. CDR3 bases: TGTGCCAGTAGTATCTCCTTGAGGGGGGACTACGAGCAGTACTTC. This sequence encodes CASSISLRGDYEQYF.

Comments on this clone: A junction end diverges from the germline sequence, so it may reflect a read error. V usage is TRBV18 and J usage is TRBJ1-2, with D possibly being TRBD1 (5 bases). The germline V gene encodes CDR1 KGHSH and CDR2 LQKENI. The CDR3 consists of 15 residues. Written as DNA, the CDR3 is TGTGCCAGCTCGCCCGAGGCGGACAAGGGCTATGGCCACACCTTC. Translation gives CASSPEADKGYGHTF.

The CDR3 sequence: CASSLKGALTEAFF. The CDR3 DNA follows: TGTGCCAGCAGCTTAAAGGGGGCGCTTACTGAAGCTTTCTTT. This chain uses TRBV7-9 with TRBJ1-1, with 7 bases lining up with TRBD1. Trimming at V came to 2 bases and at J to 5 bases, leaving 5 bases not matched to a gene. The CDR3 consists of 14 residues. Looked up from germline, CDR1 is SEHNR and CDR2 is FQNEAQ (reference sequence).

The chain joins TRBV4-1 to TRBJ1-6; a weak D match, TRBD1 (5 bases). Trimming took 2 bases from V and 8 from J, leaving 13 bases between them. The CDR3 has 15 amino acids. CDR1 is MGHRA, CDR2 YSYEKL, per germline. In DNA, the CDR3 is TGCGCCAGCAGCCAACCAGGGTCGGTGGATTCACCCCTCCACTTT. Translated, it gives CASSQPGSVDSPLHF.

The CDR3 is CASIGRGYTF. The DNA for the CDR3 is TGTGCCAGCATCGGGCGGGGCTACACCTTC. The rearrangement links TRBV2 to TRBJ1-2; D gene ambiguous. Trimming left V 7 bases short and J 8 bases short, with 8 bases between. Germline V gives CDR1 SNHLY, CDR2 FYNNEI. There are 10 residues in the CDR3. The full variable domain, completed using reference TRBV2 and TRBJ1-2, is EPEVTQTPSHQVTQMGQEVILRCVPISNHLYFYWYRQILGQKVEFLVSFYNNEISEKSEIFDDQFSVERPDGSNFTLKIRSTKLEDSAMYFCASIGRGYTFGSGTRLTVV.

This clone turned up a few times. The gene calls are TRBV27 and TRBJ2-7; 7 bases are a match to TRBD1. Trimming cost V 6 bases and J 3 bases; bases outside gene matches: 8. The CDR3 runs 14 residues. CDR1 and CDR2 (germline): MNHEY, SMNVEV (reference sequence). For the CDR3, the DNA is TGTGCCAGCAGGCCCTGGGACAGTTACTACGAGCAGTACTTC. This translates into CASRPWDSYYEQYF.

The chain joins TRBV9 to TRBJ2-3, with a possible D match to TRBD1 (6 bases). The CDR3 spans 19 residues. The germline V gene encodes CDR1 SGDLS and CDR2 YYNGEE. V was cut by 2 bases and J by 1 base, with 23 bases left in between. CDR3 in DNA: TGTGCCAGCAGCGTTAAGGGGGTCGTCCCCCCATTGGGCACAGATACGCAGTATTTT. Protein product: CASSVKGVVPPLGTDTQYF.

The rearrangement joins TRBV11-2 to TRBJ1-6, with D unclear. Trimming stripped 7 bases from V and 13 bases from J, with 23 bases between. From germline, CDR1 is SGHAT and CDR2 FQNNGV. CDR3 size: 15 residues. The CDR3 sequence is CASTRARVPMGPLHF. The CDR3 DNA sequence: TGTGCCAGCACCCGTGCCCGGGTTCCTATGGGTCCCCTCCACTTT.

This chain links TRBV9 with TRBJ2-7; D possibly corresponds to TRBD1 (6 bases). CDR3 size: 14 residues. The V gene lost 3 bases and the J gene lost 2 bases, with 12 bases spanning the gap. The V gene's germline CDR1 is SGDLS and CDR2 YYNGEE. The CDR3 DNA reads TGTGCCAGCAGCGCCCCGACAGGCCCCTACGAGCAGTACTTC. This gives the protein CASSAPTGPYEQYF.

The table lists this clone with a few counts. V gene TRBV7-2 combines with J gene TRBJ2-7; 8 bases align to TRBD2. The J segment lost 4 bases and the V segment lost 7 bases, leaving 3 bases of the junction unmatched. The CDR3 is made up of 12 amino acids. Germline V gives CDR1 SGHTA, CDR2 FQGNSA. The CDR3 loop reads CASTGGGYEQYF. The CDR3 DNA reads TGTGCCAGCACCGGGGGGGGGTACGAGCAGTACTTC.

The chain combines TRBV5-1 with TRBJ1-6; 8 bases agree with TRBD1. The CDR3 is 14 amino acids. Unmatched junction bases numbered 6, after V lost 5 bases and J lost 8 bases. CDR1 SGHRS and CDR2 YFSETQ come from the germline V gene. This CDR3 is CASRSTGAYSPLHF. CDR3 DNA sequence: TGCGCCAGCAGATCGACAGGGGCCTATTCACCCCTCCACTTT.

This sequence joins TRBV7-8 and TRBJ2-7, with D possibly matching TRBD1 (6 bases). The CDR3 runs to 14 residues. Germline V lookup: CDR1 SGHVS, CDR2 FQNEAQ. The ends were cut back, 4 bases at V and 2 bases at J, with 12 bases in the middle. CDR3 coding DNA: TGTGCCAGCAGCTCGCTGGACAGTACCTACGAGCAGTACTTC. This translates into CASSSLDSTYEQYF. The full variable domain, rest sourced from reference TRBV7-8 and TRBJ2-7, is GAGVSQSPRYKVAKRGQDVALRCDPISGHVSLFWYQQALGQGPEFLTYFQNEAQLDKSGLPSDRFFAERPEGSVSTLKIQRTQQEDSAVYLCASSSLDSTYEQYFGPGTRLTVT.

The chain carries TRBV5-4 and TRBJ2-3; TRBD1 matches 7 bases. The V gene end was trimmed by 4 bases and the J gene end by 5 bases; junction bases not matched to a gene: 7. The CDR3 is made up of 14 amino acids. Germline V gene sequence: CDR1 SGHNT, CDR2 YYREEE (reference sequence). CDR3: CASSPSTGRDTQYF. The CDR3 DNA reads TGTGCCAGCAGCCCGTCGACAGGGAGAGATACGCAGTATTTT.

Remarks on this clone: The sample has other DNA sequences that encode this CDR3 too. The chain recombines TRBV11-2 with TRBJ2-3; no clear D gene. V dropped 3 bases and J dropped 6 bases, with 4 bases sitting between them. The CDR3 has 11 residues. The germline V gene encodes CDR1 SGHAT and CDR2 FQNNGV. This CDR3 reads CASSLGDTQYF. CDR3 in DNA: TGTGCCAGCAGCTTGGGGGATACGCAGTATTTT.